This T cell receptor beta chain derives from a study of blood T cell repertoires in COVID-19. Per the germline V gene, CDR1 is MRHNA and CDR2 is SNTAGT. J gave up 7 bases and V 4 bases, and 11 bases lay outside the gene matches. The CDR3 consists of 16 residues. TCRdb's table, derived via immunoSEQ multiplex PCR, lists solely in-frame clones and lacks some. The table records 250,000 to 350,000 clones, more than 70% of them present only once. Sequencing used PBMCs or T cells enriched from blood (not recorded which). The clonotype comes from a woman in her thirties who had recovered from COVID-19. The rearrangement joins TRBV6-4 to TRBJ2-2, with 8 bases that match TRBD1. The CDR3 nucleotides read TGTGCCAGCAGTGCTCAGGGGGCGGGAAAAGACGGGGAGCTGTTTTTT. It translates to CASSAQGAGKDGELFF.